What follows are 12 T cell receptor beta chains derived from one specimen sequenced in a study of T cells in Graves' hyperthyroidism and ophthalmopathy. Regions amplified from RNA transcripts were the TCR beta CDR3 regions. The HTBI primer set served for first-round RT-PCR of the TCR CDR3. TCRdb redid the calling of the multiplex PCR reads with MiXCR, one entry per CDR3 protein. The sample carries roughly 510,000 distinct CDR3 sequences, 35% to 50% recorded once. The sample was peripheral blood or thyroid tissue (not recorded which). These receptors came from an adult woman with Graves' disease, either hyperthyroidism or ophthalmopathy (not recorded which).

This clonotype was found many times. The gene calls are TRBV14 and TRBJ1-1, with D uncertain. The CDR3 is 11 amino acids. Deletions cut 1 base from V and 8 bases from J, with 5 bases between. Germline values: CDR1 SGHDN, CDR2 FVKESK. In nucleotides, the CDR3 is TGTGCCAGCAGCCAAGCCCGGGAAGCTTTCTTT. It codes for CASSQAREAFF.

CDR3 region: CASSHGDIENTEAFF. In DNA, the CDR3 is TGCGCCAGCAGCCATGGGGACATAGAGAACACTGAAGCTTTCTTT. The rearrangement uses TRBV4-3 and TRBJ1-1; weak D call: TRBD1 (6 bases). CDR3 length: 15 residues. Trimming took off 3 bases at V and 1 base at J, with 12 bases between the two ends. Germline values: CDR1 LGHNA, CDR2 YSLEER.

As concerns this clonotype: A read error may be the cause here, since a much bigger clone is one base away. The rearrangement joins TRBV12-3 or TRBV12-4 to TRBJ2-2; 7 bases align to TRBD2. The CDR3 has 17 amino acids. The CDR3 region has the DNA TGTGCCAGCAGTTTAGGTAGGGACTACGCGAACACCGGGGAGCTGCTTTTT. Translation: CASSLGRDYANTGELLF.

The rearrangement links TRBV2 to TRBJ1-5; TRBD1 aligns across 10 bases. CDR1 SNHLY and CDR2 FYNNEI come from the germline V gene. V gave up 7 bases and J gave up 5 bases; unmatched junction bases: 2. This CDR3 contains 13 residues. Here the CDR3 DNA reads TGTGCCAGCACGGGGACAGGGGATCAGCCCCAGCATTTT. Its translation is CASTGTGDQPQHF.

The V gene is TRBV12-3 or TRBV12-4, the J gene TRBJ2-7; 9 nucleotides line up with TRBD1. V lost 6 bases to trimming and J lost 4 bases; unmatched junction nucleotides: 7. The CDR3 covers 14 residues. The CDR3, as DNA: TGTGCCAGCAGCGTACAGGGGGCATCTTACGAGCAGTACTTC. Its protein product is CASSVQGASYEQYF.

The chain is built from TRBV25-1 and TRBJ1-3; 11 positions match TRBD1. The length of the CDR3 is 18 residues. Germline V CDR1 and CDR2: MGHDK, SYGVNS. V lost 0 bases, J lost 2 bases, and 6 bases stayed unmatched. CDR3 in DNA: TGTGCCAGCAGTGAATATGGGACAGGGGGAATAACTGGAAACACCATATATTTT. This codes for CASSEYGTGGITGNTIYF.

As regards this clonotype: A much larger clone differs by one base, so this may be a read error. The CDR3 does not end in the conserved phenylalanine or tryptophan, so this is likely a read error. The rearrangement links TRBV25-1 to TRBJ1-2; D is undetermined. Trimming took off 6 bases at V and 6 bases at J, with 11 bases between the two ends. CDR1 and CDR2 from the germline V gene are MGHDK and SYGVNS. This CDR3 comprises 12 residues. CDR3 in amino acids: CASSQEDHGYTL. The CDR3, as DNA: TGTGCCAGCAGCCAAGAGGACCATGGCTACACCCTC.

This clonotype showed up just once. J is TRBJ1-1 and V is TRBV11-1; D may be TRBD1 (5 bases). V was cut by 2 bases and J by 5 bases, with 12 bases left in between. Germline assignment: CDR1 SGHAT and CDR2 FQDESV (reference sequence). The CDR3 is 14 residues long. The CDR3: CASSLITGRTEAFF. The CDR3 DNA sequence: TGTGCCAGCAGCTTAATAACAGGAAGAACTGAAGCTTTCTTT.

The chain combines TRBV29-1 with TRBJ1-1, with TRBD1 matching over 7 bases. This CDR3 comprises 14 residues. Per the germline V gene, CDR1 is SQVTM and CDR2 is ANQGSEA. V shed 6 bases, J shed 8 bases, and the junction held 15 bases outside the gene matches. CDR3 sequence reads: CSVNKPGTAGEAFF. Here the CDR3 DNA reads TGCAGCGTCAACAAACCCGGGACAGCGGGGGAAGCTTTCTTT.

This clonotype was recorded many times. V gene TRBV20-1 combines with J gene TRBJ2-5, with 8 bases aligning to TRBD2. The germline V gene has CDR1 DFQATT and CDR2 SNEGSKA (reference sequence). The CDR3 is made up of 14 amino acids. V trimming: 5 bases; J trimming: 1 base; junction bases outside the gene matches: 6. The CDR3 nucleotides read TGCAGTGCTGTAGTCGGGGGGGCCCAAGAGACCCAGTACTTC. Its protein is CSAVVGGAQETQYF.

The genes are TRBV5-4 and TRBJ1-3, with a weak D call TRBD1 (5 bases). Trimming took 0 bases from V and 4 from J, leaving 20 bases between them. This CDR3 contains 18 residues. Per the germline V gene, CDR1 is SGHNT and CDR2 is YYREEE (reference sequence). The CDR3 reads CASSLDFGREAVGNTIYF. The CDR3 DNA follows: TGTGCCAGCAGCTTGGATTTTGGCAGGGAGGCTGTCGGAAACACCATATATTTT.

The rearrangement uses TRBV10-3 and TRBJ1-1; D unclear. The CDR3 runs to 15 residues. Between the trimmed V and J ends, which lost 3 bases and 0 bases, there was a span of 11 bases. The germline gives CDR1 ENHRY, CDR2 SYGVKD. The CDR3 loop reads CAISEPSGLNTEAFF. The CDR3, as DNA: TGTGCCATCAGTGAACCCTCGGGGTTGAACACTGAAGCTTTCTTT.